The source of this TCR beta chain is a study of T cells in Graves' hyperthyroidism and ophthalmopathy. Study summary: Peripheral blood was obtained at initial diagnosis, preceding any treatment. General study results and limits: Separating ophthalmopathy from stable hyperthyroidism was achieved by a 13 V-J model. The blood repertoire included most of the expanded thyroid clonotypes above 0.001.

There are many counts of this clonotype. The target antigen is unknown. RNA transcripts gave rise to amplified TCR beta CDR3 regions. HTBI primers were employed in a first-round RT-PCR of the TCR CDR3. TCRdb re-called the multiplex PCR reads through MiXCR, storing one row per CDR3 protein. Counted here are about 520,000 distinct CDR3 sequences, less than 25% occurring once; the ten biggest clones make up 11%. Trimming removed 0 bases from V and 2 bases from J, with 14 bases in between. The CDR3 contains 16 residues. CDR1 and CDR2 from the germline V gene are SGHAT and FQNNGV. The rearrangement joins TRBV11-2 to TRBJ2-7; possibly TRBD1 or TRBD2 for D (5 bases each). The sequenced sample was blood. The sequence was obtained from a woman aged 25 to 39 with Graves' ophthalmopathy. The chain's CDR3 is CASSLDPGRMTYEQYF. As DNA, the CDR3 is TGTGCCAGCAGCTTAGATCCGGGACGGATGACCTACGAGCAGTACTTC.